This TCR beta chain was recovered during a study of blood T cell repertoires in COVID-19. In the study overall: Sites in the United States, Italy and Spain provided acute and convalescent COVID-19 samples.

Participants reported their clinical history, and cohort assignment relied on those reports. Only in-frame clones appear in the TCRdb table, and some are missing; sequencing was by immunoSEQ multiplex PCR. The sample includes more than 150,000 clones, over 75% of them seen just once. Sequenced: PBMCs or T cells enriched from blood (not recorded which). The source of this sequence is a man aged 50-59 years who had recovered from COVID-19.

The DNA for the CDR3 is TGTGCCAGCACCCCGGGACTAGTTATCTCCGGGGAGCTGTTTTTT. Its translation is CASTPGLVISGELFF. The chain joins TRBV6-2 or TRBV6-3 to TRBJ2-2; 8 bases match TRBD2. The length of the CDR3 is 15 residues. Germline CDR1 reads MNHEY; CDR2 reads SVGEGT. V trimming: 7 bases; J trimming: 6 bases; junction bases outside the gene matches: 10.